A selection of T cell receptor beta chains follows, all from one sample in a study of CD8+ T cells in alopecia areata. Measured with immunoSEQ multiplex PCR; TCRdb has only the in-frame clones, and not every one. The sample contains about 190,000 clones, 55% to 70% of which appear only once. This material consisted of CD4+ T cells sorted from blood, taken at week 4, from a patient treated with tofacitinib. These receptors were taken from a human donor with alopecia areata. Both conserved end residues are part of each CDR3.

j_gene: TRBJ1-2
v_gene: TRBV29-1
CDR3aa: CSVVMGGIGYGYTF

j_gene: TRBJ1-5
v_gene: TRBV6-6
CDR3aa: CASRPQGQPQHF

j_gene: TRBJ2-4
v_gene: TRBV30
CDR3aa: CAWSSQVGGTQYF

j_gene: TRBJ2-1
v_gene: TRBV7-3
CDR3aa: CASSHDSSGRAMDEQFF

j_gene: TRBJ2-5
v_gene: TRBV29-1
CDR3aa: CSVEEQRQETQYF

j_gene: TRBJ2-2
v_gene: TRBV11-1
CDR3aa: CASSLGLGSFAGELFF

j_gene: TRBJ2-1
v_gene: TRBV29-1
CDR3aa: CSVRGWGVNNEQFF

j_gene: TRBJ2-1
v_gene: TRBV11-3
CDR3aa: CASSRITRNEQFF

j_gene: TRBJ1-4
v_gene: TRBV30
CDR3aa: CAWSRANEKLFF

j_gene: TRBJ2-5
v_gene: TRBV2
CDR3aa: CASGTGRQTQYF

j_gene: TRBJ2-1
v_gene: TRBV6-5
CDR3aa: CASSYGLAGDFYEQFF

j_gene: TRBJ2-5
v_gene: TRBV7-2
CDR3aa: CASSLGEQGSETQYF

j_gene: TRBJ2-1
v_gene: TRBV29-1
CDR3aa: CSFLANSYNEQFF

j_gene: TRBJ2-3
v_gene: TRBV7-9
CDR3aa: CASRPPLVRNTDTQYF

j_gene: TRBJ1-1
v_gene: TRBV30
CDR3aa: CALGWNTEAFF

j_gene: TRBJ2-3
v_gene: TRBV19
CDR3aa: CASALAGDRTDTQYF

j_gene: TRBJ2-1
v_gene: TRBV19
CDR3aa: CASSSSDIYNEQFF

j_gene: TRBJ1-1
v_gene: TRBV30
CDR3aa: CAWSVPGAVYTEAFF

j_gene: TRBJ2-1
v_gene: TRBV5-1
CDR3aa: CASSLATTTGAYNEQFF

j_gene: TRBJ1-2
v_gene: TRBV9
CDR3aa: CASSVKDRGRGYTF

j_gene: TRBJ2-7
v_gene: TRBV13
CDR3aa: CASSSTGHYEQYF

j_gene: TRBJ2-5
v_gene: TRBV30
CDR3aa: CAWSVKQETQYF

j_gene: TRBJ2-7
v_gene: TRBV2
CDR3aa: CASGGTGLGEQYF

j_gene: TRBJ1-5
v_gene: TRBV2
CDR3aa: CASSVQVYQPQHF

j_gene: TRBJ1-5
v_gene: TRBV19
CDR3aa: CASSDSHNQPQHF

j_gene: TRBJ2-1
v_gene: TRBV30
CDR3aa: CAWQGLGLYNEQFF

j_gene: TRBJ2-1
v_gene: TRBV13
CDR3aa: CASSLFRALYNEQFF

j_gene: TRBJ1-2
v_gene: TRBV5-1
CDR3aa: CASNDGQGSGYTF

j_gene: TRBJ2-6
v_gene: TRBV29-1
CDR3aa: CSVPLVGGAGANVLTF

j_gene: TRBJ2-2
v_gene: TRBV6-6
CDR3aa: CASSQRQENTGELFF

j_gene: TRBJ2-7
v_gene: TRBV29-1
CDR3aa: CSVLRGPSSYEQYF

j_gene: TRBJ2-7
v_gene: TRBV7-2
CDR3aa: CASSFTGSSYEQYF

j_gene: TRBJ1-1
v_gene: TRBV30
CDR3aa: CAWSPLSSGEAFF

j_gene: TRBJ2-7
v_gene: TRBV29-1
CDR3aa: CSVEKNSPPHYEQYF

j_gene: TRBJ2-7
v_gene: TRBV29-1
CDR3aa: CSVGVASGGNEQYF

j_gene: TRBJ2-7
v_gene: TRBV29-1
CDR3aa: CSASSGRAGREQYF

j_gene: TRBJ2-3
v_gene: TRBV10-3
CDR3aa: CAISGLPEETQYF

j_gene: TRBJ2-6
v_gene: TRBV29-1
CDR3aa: CSVGRSGANVLTF

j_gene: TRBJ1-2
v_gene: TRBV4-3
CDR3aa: CASSQERGSNYGYTF

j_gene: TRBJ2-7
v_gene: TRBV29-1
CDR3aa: CSVVLGYEQYF

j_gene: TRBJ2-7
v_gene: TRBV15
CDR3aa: CATSMGRSYEQYF

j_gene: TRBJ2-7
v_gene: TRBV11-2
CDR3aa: CASSLRSEQYF

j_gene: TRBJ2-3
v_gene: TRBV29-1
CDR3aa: CSVALARDTQYF

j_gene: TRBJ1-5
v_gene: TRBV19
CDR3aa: CATHRGSYSNQPQHF

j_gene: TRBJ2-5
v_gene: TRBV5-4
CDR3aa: CASTSGQARETQYF